The present TCR beta chain was sequenced within a study of CD8+ T cells in alopecia areata. Remarks on this clone: The antigen is not known.

Isolated RNA was reverse transcribed into cDNA used as the sequencing template. Assay used: immunoSEQ multiplex PCR; TCRdb lists only in-frame clones, some missing. In the table there are 90,000 to 120,000 clones, 84% of which are singletons. The CDR3 loop spans 17 amino acids. Unmatched junction bases numbered 14, after V lost 1 base and J lost 7 bases. Germline CDR1 and CDR2: SGHTA and FQGNSA. Treatment reported: oral pan-JAK inhibitor, 5-10 mg twice daily. Alopecia areata patients provided lesional scalp punch biopsies and peripheral blood, both collected for the study. Study outcomes and limitations: Many expanded lesional clones persisted in scalp and blood during tofacitinib. Relative to mice, TCR sharing across patients was less clear, a difference possibly HLA-related. A single nonresponder leaves the baseline CD8+ expansion link to response uncertain.

The source of this sequence is a human donor with alopecia areata. The sample here was CD8+ T cells sorted from blood, taken at week 24, from a patient treated with tofacitinib. J is TRBJ2-5 and V is TRBV7-2; 8 bases line up with TRBD2. The chain's CDR3 is CASSLVHGGGLSGTQYF. The CDR3 DNA reads TGTGCCAGCAGCTTAGTGCACGGCGGGGGGCTATCAGGGACCCAGTACTTC.